This T cell receptor beta chain derives from a study of Tregs in tolerant kidney transplant recipients. The CDR3 extends over 13 amino acids. V dropped 6 bases and J dropped 8 bases, with 13 bases sitting between them. From germline, CDR1 is MGHDK and CDR2 SYGVNS. Study-wide results and caveats: Biological reproducibility was not directly addressed, but technical replication error appeared minimal. Expanding Tregs on activated donor B cells appeared to best identify donor-specific TCRbeta clones.

Sequencing used immunoSEQ multiplex PCR; TCRdb keeps in-frame clones, though not all of them. The sample holds some 250,000 clones, about four fifths seen once. A note on this clone: Antigen: not known.

What was sequenced was CD4+ T cells from blood. The sequence was collected from a human donor in good health. The rearrangement uses TRBV25-1 and TRBJ1-4, with D perhaps TRBD1 (6 bases). The CDR3 here is CASRPGGGEKLFF. The CDR3 bases are TGTGCCAGCAGGCCGGGAGGGGGGGAAAAACTGTTTTTT. Full variable domain (missing parts from reference TRBV25-1 and TRBJ1-4): EADIYQTPRYLVIGTGKKITLECSQTMGHDKMYWYQQDPGMELHLIHYSYGVNSTEKGDLSSESTVSRIRTEHFPLTLESARPSHTSQYLCASRPGGGEKLFFGSGTQLSVL.